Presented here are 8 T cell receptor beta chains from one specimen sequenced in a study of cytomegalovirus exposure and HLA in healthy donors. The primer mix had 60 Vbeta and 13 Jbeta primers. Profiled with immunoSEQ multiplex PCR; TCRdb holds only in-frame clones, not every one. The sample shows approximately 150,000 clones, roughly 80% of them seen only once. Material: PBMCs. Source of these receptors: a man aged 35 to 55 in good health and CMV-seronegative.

CDR3 sequence: CASSVQGANNQPQHF. Here the CDR3 DNA reads TGTGCCAGCAGCGTACAGGGGGCGAACAATCAGCCCCAGCATTTT. V gene TRBV7-2 combines with J gene TRBJ1-5; 9 bases fit TRBD1. The germline gives CDR1 SGHTA, CDR2 FQGNSA. This CDR3 has 15 residues. The trim removed 5 bases at V and 3 bases at J, leaving 5 bases unmatched.

In DNA, the CDR3 is TGTGCCATCAGTGAGAGCTCTGGTTATGGCTACACCTTC. Its translation: CAISESSGYGYTF. The J gene is TRBJ1-2, the V gene TRBV10-3; D not certain. Trimming took off 2 bases at V and 5 bases at J, with 9 bases between the two ends. The CDR3 spans 13 residues. Germline loops: CDR1 ENHRY, CDR2 SYGVKD.

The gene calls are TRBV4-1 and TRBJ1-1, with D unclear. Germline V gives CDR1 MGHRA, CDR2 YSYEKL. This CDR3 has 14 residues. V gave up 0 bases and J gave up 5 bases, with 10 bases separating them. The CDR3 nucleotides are TGCGCCAGCAGCCAAGAACTTAGGAGGACTGAAGCTTTCTTT. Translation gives CASSQELRRTEAFF.

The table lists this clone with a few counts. The DNA for the CDR3 is TGTGCCAGCAGCTTATCGGTGAACACTGAAGCTTTCTTT. The encoded protein is CASSLSVNTEAFF. The V gene is TRBV7-3, the J gene TRBJ1-1; D unresolved. V was clipped by 2 bases and J by 0 bases, with 4 bases between them. The CDR3 is 13 amino acids. Germline V gene lookup returns CDR1 SGHTA and CDR2 FQGTGA.

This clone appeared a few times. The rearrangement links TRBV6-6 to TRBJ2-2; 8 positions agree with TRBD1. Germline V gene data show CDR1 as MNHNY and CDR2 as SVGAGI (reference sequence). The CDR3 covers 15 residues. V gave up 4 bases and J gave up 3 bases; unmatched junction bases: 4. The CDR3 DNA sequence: TGTGCCAGCAGTTTGGGCAGGGGGCACACCGGGGAGCTGTTTTTT. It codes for CASSLGRGHTGELFF.

The CDR3 DNA reads as TGTGCCAGCAGTTACGATTGGAGCACCGGGGAGCTGTTTTTT. Translating it yields CASSYDWSTGELFF. The chain has TRBV6-5 and TRBJ2-2; D not resolved. The germline gives CDR1 MNHEY, CDR2 SVGAGI. This CDR3 contains 14 residues. V was pared by 2 bases and J by 4 bases, with 8 bases between.

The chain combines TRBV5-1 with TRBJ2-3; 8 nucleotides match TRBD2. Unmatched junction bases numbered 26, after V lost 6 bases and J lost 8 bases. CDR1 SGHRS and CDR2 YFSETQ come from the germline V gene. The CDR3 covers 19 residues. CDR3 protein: CASTQLGRVAGQIQGTQYF. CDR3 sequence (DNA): TGCGCCAGCACCCAATTGGGTAGGGTAGCGGGGCAGATCCAAGGTACGCAGTATTTT.

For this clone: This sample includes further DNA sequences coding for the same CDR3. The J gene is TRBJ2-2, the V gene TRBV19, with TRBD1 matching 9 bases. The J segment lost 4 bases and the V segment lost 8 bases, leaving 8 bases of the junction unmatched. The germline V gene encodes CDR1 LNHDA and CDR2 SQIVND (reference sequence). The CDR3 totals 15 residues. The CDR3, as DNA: TGTGCCAGTCGGACAGGGGACTTTGGCACCGGGGAGCTGTTTTTT. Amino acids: CASRTGDFGTGELFF.